Presented here are 8 T cell receptor beta chains from one specimen sequenced in a study of blood T cell repertoires in COVID-19 (TCRdb year 2020). Libraries were prepared through the immunoSEQ multiplex PCR assay. The table comes from immuneACCESS by way of TCRdb, which keeps in-frame sequences with V and J called. Part of the clones is missing from these tables; in studies checked, under half for an unresolved V gene and the rest for unknown reasons. Recorded for this sample are roughly 170,000 clones; 70% to 85% of them occurred a single time. The ten largest clones represent 10% to 15% of the sample. The sequenced material came from PBMCs or T cells enriched from blood (not recorded which). All receptors derive from a man aged 50 to 59 who had recovered from COVID-19.

V usage is TRBV10-3 and J usage is TRBJ2-7; D uncertain. Germline-derived CDR1 and CDR2 are ENHRY and SYGVKD. Trimming took off 0 bases at V and 12 bases at J, with 9 bases between the two ends. The CDR3 loop spans 11 amino acids. The CDR3 loop is CAISESSTPYF. The CDR3 DNA reads as TGTGCCATCAGTGAGTCAAGTACACCGTACTTC.

The CDR3 DNA reads TGTGCCAGCAGCTTAGGGTCAGTGGTTAATCAGCCCCAGCATTTT. Protein product: CASSLGSVVNQPQHF. The V gene is TRBV11-2, the J gene TRBJ1-5, with no clear D. The CDR3 length is 15 residues. Looked up from germline, CDR1 is SGHAT and CDR2 is FQNNGV. Trimming pared 1 base from V and 4 bases from J, leaving 11 bases between.

Only one count was recorded for this clone. This chain joins TRBV10-3 and TRBJ1-1; maybe TRBD1 (6 bases). This CDR3 is 13 amino acids long. Germline CDR1 and CDR2: ENHRY and SYGVKD. Trimming shortened V by 7 bases and J by 5 bases, and 14 bases separated the two germline ends. The DNA of the CDR3 is TGTGCCATCACCGAGGGGGGGTGGACTGAAGCTTTCTTT. Its protein product is CAITEGGWTEAFF.

This sequence joins TRBV5-3 and TRBJ2-6; TRBD1 might be the D (6 bases). TRBV5-3 is an ORF; its function is uncertain. V shed 4 bases and J shed 4 bases, with 18 bases lying between them. CDR3 length: 17 residues. The CDR3 is CARSTWDNRTGANVLTF. The CDR3 DNA reads as TGTGCCAGAAGCACCTGGGACAACCGCACGGGGGCCAACGTCCTGACTTTC.

This chain links TRBV5-5 with TRBJ2-1; 11 bases match TRBD1. V shed 4 bases, J shed 7 bases, and the junction held 13 bases outside the gene matches. The germline gives CDR1 SGHKS, CDR2 YYEKEE (reference sequence). The CDR3 is 17 amino acids. This chain's CDR3 is CASSGLPGQGATNEQFF. In DNA, the CDR3 is TGTGCCAGCAGCGGACTTCCCGGACAGGGGGCTACAAATGAGCAGTTCTTC.

The rearrangement joins TRBV6-2 or TRBV6-3 to TRBJ1-1; no definite D call. CDR1 and CDR2 (germline): MNHEY, SVGEGT. Trimming shortened V by 5 bases and J by 1 base, and 8 bases separated the two germline ends. This CDR3 region has 13 residues. In DNA form, the CDR3 reads TGTGCCAGCAGTCTAGGCACGAACACTGAAGCTTTCTTT. Translated, it gives CASSLGTNTEAFF.

The genes are TRBV18 and TRBJ2-2; tentative D call: TRBD2 (5 bases). V lost 6 bases, J lost 5 bases, and 13 bases lay in between. The CDR3 has 14 residues. CDR1 is KGHSH and CDR2 is LQKENI in the germline V gene. The CDR3 sequence: CASSRDPGTGELFF. The CDR3 DNA reads TGTGCCAGCTCCCGAGACCCGGGGACCGGGGAGCTGTTTTTT. The full variable domain, with the rest looked up from reference TRBV18 and TRBJ2-2, is NAGVMQNPRHLVRRRGQEARLRCSPMKGHSHVYWYRQLPEEGLKFMVYLQKENIIDESGMPKERFSAEFPKEGPSILRIQQVVRGDSAAYFCASSRDPGTGELFFGEGSRLTVL.

The chain has TRBV28 and TRBJ2-5; 7 bases are a match to TRBD1. Germline V gene data show CDR1 as MDHEN and CDR2 as SYDVKM. This CDR3 has 15 residues. J gave up 2 bases and V 6 bases, and 9 bases lay outside the gene matches. The CDR3 DNA follows: TGTGCCAGCAGCCCCTCGGACAGGAAACAAGAGACCCAGTACTTC. Translated, it gives CASSPSDRKQETQYF.